The 2 T cell receptor beta chains below all came from one sample that was sequenced in a study of blood T cell repertoires in COVID-19. Produced via immunoSEQ multiplex PCR; TCRdb's table is partial and in-frame only. The sample gives 300,000 to 400,000 clones, approximately 86% of which show up once; 9.5% to 10% is in the top ten. Material: peripheral blood. The receptors derive from a man aged 30 to 45 with COVID-19, enrolled during active disease.

The chain recombines TRBV4-2 with TRBJ2-2; 12 nucleotides line up with TRBD2. V dropped 0 bases and J dropped 5; count of bases not matched to a gene: 7. This CDR3 comprises 18 residues. Germline CDR1 and CDR2: LGHNA and YNFKEQ. The CDR3 coding sequence is TGTGCCAGCAGCCAAGATACCCGACTAGCGGGGGAAACCGGGGAGCTGTTTTTT. Translating gives CASSQDTRLAGETGELFF.

This clone has just a few counts. V usage is TRBV5-5 and J usage is TRBJ2-5; 7 positions match TRBD1. The CDR3 consists of 15 residues. Germline V gives CDR1 SGHKS, CDR2 YYEKEE (reference sequence). The junction had 6 bases not matched to a gene; V was cut back by 1 base and J by 3 bases. CDR3 loop: CASSLLGGQKETQYF. The CDR3 DNA follows: TGTGCCAGCAGCTTGTTAGGGGGACAGAAAGAGACCCAGTACTTC. Together with reference TRBV5-5 and TRBJ2-5, the CDR3 gives the full variable domain: DAGVTQSPTHLIKTRGQQVTLRCSPISGHKSVSWYQQVLGQGPQFIFQYYEKEERGRGNFPDRFSARQFPNYSSELNVNALLLGDSALYLCASSLLGGQKETQYFGPGTRLLVL.